The present T cell receptor beta chain was sequenced within a study of cytomegalovirus exposure and HLA in healthy donors. 60 Vbeta and 13 Jbeta primers were used in PCR. Generated by immunoSEQ multiplex PCR, the TCRdb table keeps only in-frame clones and is missing some. The repertoire holds roughly 100,000 clones, with 79% as singletons. V shed 5 bases and J shed 4 bases, with 17 bases lying between them. The CDR3 extends over 15 amino acids. Germline V gives CDR1 MNHEY, CDR2 SMNVEV (reference sequence). The V call is TRBV27, the J call TRBJ1-2; tentative D call: TRBD1 (5 bases). The TCR comes from a man aged 50-60 years in good health and CMV-seropositive. The specimen was PBMCs. Written as DNA, the CDR3 is TGTGCCAGCAGTAGGCCCGGGACTTCCAGCTATGGCTACACCTTC. Protein: CASSRPGTSSYGYTF.